One sample yielded the 20 T cell receptor beta chains listed below, sequenced in a study of T cells in localized non-small cell lung cancer (TCRdb year 2020). Library generation was performed with the immunoSEQ multiplex PCR assay. In its TCRdb copy, this immuneACCESS table keeps in-frame sequences only and misses some clones. Where compared with another copy, unresolved V genes explain less than half of these, and the others have no known cause. The sample table lists about 55,000 clones, approximately 80% of them with a count of one. The top ten constitute about 17% of the sample. Sequencing used peripheral blood mononuclear cells, obtained before any cancer treatment. The receptors here all came from a man aged 40 to 69 with stage III lung adenocarcinoma.

J is TRBJ2-7 and V is TRBV18; TRBD1 is a possible D gene (5 bases). Trimming stripped 3 bases from V and 0 bases from J, with 9 bases between. The CDR3 contains 14 residues. CDR1 is KGHSH and CDR2 is LQKENI in the germline V gene. As DNA, the CDR3 is TGTGCCAGCTCACCGGGGCATACCTCCTACGAGCAGTACTTC. Residues: CASSPGHTSYEQYF.

The genes are TRBV27 and TRBJ1-1; a possible D gene is TRBD1 (6 bases). From germline, CDR1 is MNHEY and CDR2 SMNVEV (reference sequence). This CDR3 spans 14 amino acids. V lost 3 bases, J lost 6 bases, and 14 bases lay in between. CDR3 residues: CASSFGYGQPEAFF. As DNA, the CDR3 is TGTGCCAGCAGTTTTGGATACGGACAGCCTGAAGCTTTCTTT.

The chain recombines TRBV27 with TRBJ1-1; perhaps TRBD1 as D (6 bases). The germline V gene encodes CDR1 MNHEY and CDR2 SMNVEV (reference sequence). The CDR3 contains 18 residues. Between the trimmed V and J ends, which lost 1 base and 3 bases, there was a span of 21 bases. The CDR3 DNA follows: TGTGCCAGCAGTTTATTGCGGACAGCGAGGTCGAGAGACACTGAAGCTTTCTTT. The encoded protein is CASSLLRTARSRDTEAFF.

This clone was seen a handful of times. The chain combines TRBV4-2 with TRBJ1-5; D is ambiguous. This CDR3 comprises 14 residues. CDR1 LGHNA and CDR2 YNFKEQ come from the germline V gene. V was clipped by 9 bases and J by 2 bases, with 14 bases between them. For the CDR3, the DNA is TGTGCCAGGCCGGGGTATGGGCGCAATCAGCCCCAGCATTTT. It encodes CARPGYGRNQPQHF.

The V and J genes are TRBV2 and TRBJ2-3, with D tentatively TRBD1 or TRBD2 (5 bases each). Deletions cut 4 bases from V and 1 base from J, with 15 bases between. The CDR3 has 16 amino acids. The germline V gene has CDR1 SNHLY and CDR2 FYNNEI. CDR3 amino acids: CASSVGTDHRTDTQYF. The CDR3 DNA reads TGTGCCAGCAGTGTCGGGACGGATCATCGCACAGATACGCAGTATTTT.

This clone has just a few counts. This rearrangement joins TRBV9 to TRBJ2-2; D is uncertain. Germline V gene lookup returns CDR1 SGDLS and CDR2 YYNGEE. Deletions cut 3 bases from V and 3 bases from J, with 18 bases between. This CDR3 region has 17 residues. The CDR3 DNA follows: TGTGCCAGCAGCGGCCCCCCGGACGGATGGGACACCGGGGAGCTGTTTTTT. It encodes CASSGPPDGWDTGELFF.

V and J are TRBV7-9 and TRBJ1-3; D is uncertain. CDR1 SEHNR and CDR2 FQNEAQ come from the germline V gene (reference sequence). This CDR3 spans 12 amino acids. The V end was cut by 3 bases, the J end by 2 bases, with 2 bases between. CDR3 sequence: CASSFPGNTIYF. CDR3 bases: TGTGCCAGCAGCTTCCCTGGAAACACCATATATTTT.

The V gene is TRBV6-6, the J gene TRBJ2-2; TRBD2 matches at 13 bases. Per the germline V gene, CDR1 is MNHNY and CDR2 is SVGAGI (reference sequence). The V and J ends lost 6 bases and 2 bases, in that order; junction bases with no gene match: 3. This CDR3 contains 16 residues. DNA of the CDR3: TGTGCCAGCAGCCGACTAGCGGGGGGAAACACCGGGGAGCTGTTTTTT. This sequence encodes CASSRLAGGNTGELFF.

The chain couples TRBV9 to TRBJ1-6, with 7 positions matching TRBD1. Germline CDR1 is SGDLS and CDR2 is YYNGEE. The CDR3 contains 15 residues. The junction had 9 bases not matched to a gene; V was cut back by 7 bases and J by 5 bases. DNA of the CDR3: TGTGCCAGCCAAACAGGGGCGATGGATAATTCACCCCTCCACTTT. This encodes CASQTGAMDNSPLHF.

This rearrangement joins TRBV4-1 to TRBJ2-5; 12 bases are shared with TRBD2. Germline lookup yields CDR1 MGHRA and CDR2 YSYEKL. Losses at the gene ends were 0 bases for V and 6 bases for J; bases not matched to a gene: 8. The CDR3 sequence is 17 residues long. The chain's CDR3 is CASSQDGLAGGQKTQYF. CDR3 sequence (DNA): TGCGCCAGCAGCCAAGATGGGCTAGCGGGAGGGCAAAAGACCCAGTACTTC.

The chain combines TRBV30 with TRBJ1-2, with TRBD1 identical over 8 bases. Germline V gene data show CDR1 as GTSNPN and CDR2 as SVGIG (reference sequence). The CDR3 is 13 amino acids. The trim removed 3 bases at V and 3 bases at J, leaving 3 bases unmatched. The CDR3 DNA follows: TGTGCCTGGAGAGGACAGGGTTACTATGGCTACACCTTC. Its protein is CAWRGQGYYGYTF.

This sequence joins TRBV6-6 and TRBJ1-6, with D maybe TRBD1 (5 bases). This CDR3 comprises 16 residues. Trimming cost V 4 bases and J 0 bases, with 10 bases left between them. Germline assignment: CDR1 MNHNY and CDR2 SVGAGI (reference sequence). This chain's CDR3 is CASSSGGGSYNSPLHF. In nucleotides, the CDR3 is TGTGCCAGCAGTTCGGGGGGGGGCTCCTATAATTCACCCCTCCACTTT.

V gene TRBV7-2 combines with J gene TRBJ2-1, with 7 bases aligning to TRBD1. CDR3 length: 13 amino acids. The trim removed 2 bases at V and 5 bases at J, leaving 0 bases unmatched. Germline loops: CDR1 SGHTA, CDR2 FQGNSA. The CDR3 spells CASSLTGDNEQFF. CDR3 DNA sequence: TGTGCCAGCAGCTTAACAGGGGACAATGAGCAGTTCTTC.

The chain has TRBV11-2 and TRBJ2-1; D gene uncertain. The germline V and J ends were trimmed by 1 base and 2 bases, with 9 bases remaining between them. Germline assignment: CDR1 SGHAT and CDR2 FQNNGV. This CDR3 is 15 amino acids long. The CDR3 protein is CASSLAVNPYNEQFF. The CDR3 DNA reads as TGTGCCAGCAGCTTAGCAGTGAATCCCTACAATGAGCAGTTCTTC.

This clone turned up a few times. This chain uses TRBV18 with TRBJ1-1, with D unresolved. V was shortened by 4 bases and J by 0 bases, with 15 bases between the two germline ends. The CDR3 is 16 amino acids. CDR1 and CDR2 (germline): KGHSH, LQKENI. This CDR3 is CASSRYGVSMNTEAFF. CDR3 in DNA: TGTGCCAGCTCACGTTATGGAGTCTCGATGAACACTGAAGCTTTCTTT.

The V call is TRBV18, the J call TRBJ1-2, with D perhaps matching TRBD1 (5 bases). The germline V gene has CDR1 KGHSH and CDR2 LQKENI. V lost 2 bases, J lost 5 bases, and 21 bases lay in between. This CDR3 has 17 residues. Written as DNA, the CDR3 is TGTGCCAGCTCACCAGCGGTAAACAAGGGACGGCGTTATGGCTACACCTTC. Translated: CASSPAVNKGRRYGYTF.

The chain links TRBV11-3 to TRBJ2-1; the D is unclear. The CDR3 is 11 amino acids. V was cut by 3 bases and J by 6 bases, with 3 bases left in between. The germline gives CDR1 SGHNT, CDR2 YENEEA. CDR3 coding DNA: TGTGCCAGCAGCTTTGGCAATGAGCAGTTCTTC. Protein: CASSFGNEQFF. Variable domain in full (rest from reference TRBV11-3 and TRBJ2-1): EAGVVQSPRYKIIEKKQPVAFWCNPISGHNTLYWYLQNLGQGPELLIRYENEEAVDDSQLPKDRFSAERLKGVDSTLKIQPAELGDSAVYLCASSFGNEQFFGPGTRLTVL.

V and J are TRBV4-2 and TRBJ1-1; D gene ambiguous. This CDR3 has 15 residues. Trimming removed 0 bases from V and 7 bases from J, with 15 bases in between. The germline V gene has CDR1 LGHNA and CDR2 YNFKEQ. For the CDR3, the DNA is TGTGCCAGCAGCCAAGAAAAACTAGGCGGGATTGAAGCTTTCTTT. This gives the protein CASSQEKLGGIEAFF.

This chain joins TRBV7-6 and TRBJ1-5, with TRBD1 identical over 7 bases. The J segment lost 3 bases and the V segment lost 1 base, leaving 6 bases of the junction unmatched. Germline CDR1 SGHVS, CDR2 FNYEAQ. CDR3 length: 16 residues. The CDR3 loop is CASSLGDREFNQPQHF. The CDR3 coding sequence is TGTGCCAGCAGCTTAGGAGACAGGGAATTCAATCAGCCCCAGCATTTT. The variable domain in full, completed from reference TRBV7-6 and TRBJ1-5, reads GAGVSQSPRYKVTKRGQDVALRCDPISGHVSLYWYRQALGQGPEFLTYFNYEAQQDKSGLPNDRFSAERPEGSISTLTIQRTEQRDSAMYRCASSLGDREFNQPQHFGDGTRLSIL.

This clone was seen more than once but under ten times. The gene calls are TRBV4-3 and TRBJ1-6, with 8 bases aligning to TRBD1. The CDR3 has 18 residues. Germline assignment: CDR1 LGHNA and CDR2 YSLEER. The J segment lost 2 bases and the V segment lost 1 base, leaving 7 bases of the junction unmatched. CDR3 in amino acids: CASSQGWTGTTYNSPLHF. The CDR3 bases are TGCGCCAGCAGCCAAGGGTGGACAGGGACTACCTATAATTCACCCCTCCACTTT.